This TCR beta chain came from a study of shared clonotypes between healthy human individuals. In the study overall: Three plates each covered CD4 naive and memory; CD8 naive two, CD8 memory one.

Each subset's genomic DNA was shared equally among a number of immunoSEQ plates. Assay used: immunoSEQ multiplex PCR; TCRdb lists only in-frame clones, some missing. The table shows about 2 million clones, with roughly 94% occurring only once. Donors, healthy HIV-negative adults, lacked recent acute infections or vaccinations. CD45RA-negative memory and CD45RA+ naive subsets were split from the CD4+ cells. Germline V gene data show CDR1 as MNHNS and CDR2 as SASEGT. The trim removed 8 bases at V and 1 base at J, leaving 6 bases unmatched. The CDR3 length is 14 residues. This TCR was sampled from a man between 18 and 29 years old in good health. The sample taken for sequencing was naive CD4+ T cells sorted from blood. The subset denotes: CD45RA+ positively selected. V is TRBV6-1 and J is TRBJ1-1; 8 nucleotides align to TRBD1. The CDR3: CASRPGTGNTEAFF. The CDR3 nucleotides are TGTGCCAGCCGTCCCGGGACAGGGAACACTGAAGCTTTCTTT.